This TCR beta chain was obtained from a study of blood T cell repertoires in COVID-19. Across the study: The United States, Italy and Spain provided the acute and convalescent COVID-19 samples.

Trimming cost V 3 bases and J 3 bases, with 15 bases left between them. CDR1 and CDR2 (germline): SGHVS, FQNEAQ. The CDR3 length is 16 residues. The method was immunoSEQ multiplex PCR; TCRdb's version includes in-frame clones alone and lacks a portion of them. The table has around 210,000 clones, around four fifths seen once; the top ten hold around 1%. Seattle participants joined during active infection and were tracked over time. Sequenced material: peripheral blood. The receptor was isolated from a man in his fifties or sixties with COVID-19, enrolled during active disease. V is TRBV7-8 and J is TRBJ1-5; TRBD1 might be the D (5 bases). CDR3 nucleotide sequence: TGTGCCAGCAGCTTCCCGGGCGGCAGGGACAATCAGCCCCAGCATTTT. Protein: CASSFPGGRDNQPQHF.